The 13 T cell receptor beta chains below come from one sample, sequenced in a study of OX40 agonist ivuxolimab in advanced cancers. Sequencing used immunoSEQ multiplex PCR; TCRdb keeps in-frame clones, though not all of them. The table has under 90,000 clones, 85% to 90% seen once. Sequencing used CD4+ or CD8+ T cells sorted from blood, obtained in a trial of the OX40 agonist ivuxolimab. The receptors derive from an adult with an advanced solid tumor such as melanoma, head and neck, liver or kidney cancer.

The chain uses TRBV27 and TRBJ1-2, with 8 positions matching TRBD1. Germline CDR1 MNHEY, CDR2 SMNVEV (reference sequence). V was pared by 6 bases and J by 5 bases, with 14 bases of the junction left unmatched. The CDR3 sequence is 16 residues long. In nucleotides, the CDR3 is TGTGCCAGCAGACCCGATTCCGGGACAGGCTCGTATGGCTACACCTTC. It encodes CASRPDSGTGSYGYTF.

In this sample, this clone turned up once. The chain has TRBV5-1 and TRBJ2-3, with 7 bases lining up with TRBD1. CDR1 SGHRS and CDR2 YFSETQ come from the germline V gene. CDR3 size: 16 residues. Losses at the gene ends were 0 bases for V and 0 bases for J; bases not matched to a gene: 4. In DNA form, the CDR3 reads TGCGCCAGCAGCTTGGGGGGACAGCCTAGCACAGATACGCAGTATTTT. Protein: CASSLGGQPSTDTQYF.

The chain carries TRBV5-1 and TRBJ2-2, with D maybe TRBD2 (5 bases). V was shortened by 1 base and J by 8 bases, with 15 bases between the two germline ends. This CDR3 has 15 residues. Germline V gives CDR1 SGHRS, CDR2 YFSETQ. DNA for the CDR3: TGCGCCAGCAGCTTGTCCCTAGCTACTGCTGGGGAGCTGTTTTTT. Translating it yields CASSLSLATAGELFF.

The chain uses TRBV10-3 and TRBJ2-2, with 12 nucleotides matching TRBD2. The CDR3 sequence is 14 residues long. The ends lost 6 bases at V and 6 bases at J; junction bases unmatched: 2. Per the germline V gene, CDR1 is ENHRY and CDR2 is SYGVKD. The CDR3 spells CAIRTSGSAGELFF. The CDR3 DNA reads as TGTGCCATCAGGACTAGCGGGAGCGCCGGGGAGCTGTTTTTT.

The chain recombines TRBV29-1 with TRBJ1-2; D is unresolved. Trimming pared 3 bases from V and 1 base from J, leaving 9 bases between. CDR1 SQVTM and CDR2 ANQGSEA come from the germline V gene. The CDR3 is 13 residues long. CDR3 DNA: TGCAGCGTTGATTCGGGCGATAACTATGGCTACACCTTC. It yields the protein CSVDSGDNYGYTF. Looking up the rest from reference TRBV29-1 and TRBJ1-2 gives the full variable domain: SAVISQKPSRDICQRGTSLTIQCQVDSQVTMMFWYRQQPGQSLTLIATANQGSEATYESGFVIDKFPISRPNLTFSTLTVSNMSPEDSSIYLCSVDSGDNYGYTFGSGTRLTVV.

This clone was detected only once. The chain uses TRBV5-1 and TRBJ2-3, with a tentative D call TRBD2 (6 bases). With 4 bases removed from V and 1 base from J, the gap between germline ends came to 10 bases. Germline V gives CDR1 SGHRS, CDR2 YFSETQ. The CDR3 is made up of 14 amino acids. CDR3 in amino acids: CASSVGTGTDTQYF. CDR3 bases: TGCGCCAGCAGCGTCGGGACTGGCACAGATACGCAGTATTTT.

The genes are TRBV11-3 and TRBJ1-1; D uncertain. V lost 0 bases and J lost 2, with 4 bases in between. The germline CDR1 and CDR2 sequences are SGHNT and YENEEA. This CDR3 contains 13 residues. DNA of the CDR3: TGTGCCAGCAGCTTAGAGGAAAACACTGAAGCTTTCTTT. Amino acids: CASSLEENTEAFF.

CDR3 nucleotide sequence: TGTGCCAGCTCACCAAAGGGACAGAACACCGGGGAGCTGTTTTTT. Encoded protein: CASSPKGQNTGELFF. The rearrangement uses TRBV18 and TRBJ2-2; D is perhaps TRBD1 (6 bases). Germline V gene lookup returns CDR1 KGHSH and CDR2 LQKENI. The length of the CDR3 is 15 residues. Trimming stripped 2 bases from V and 1 base from J, with 8 bases between.

The J gene is TRBJ1-3, the V gene TRBV5-6; no firm D call. V lost 2 bases, J lost 4 bases, and 10 bases lay in between. The CDR3 is 14 residues long. The V gene's germline CDR1 is SGHDT and CDR2 YYEEEE. The CDR3: CASSFSGSGNTIYF. CDR3 sequence (DNA): TGTGCCAGCAGCTTTTCGGGTTCAGGAAACACCATATATTTT.

The chain employs TRBV5-1 and TRBJ1-2; D call uncertain. The CDR3 runs to 13 residues. Trimming removed 0 bases at V and 4 bases at J, with 7 bases between. Germline CDR1 is SGHRS and CDR2 is YFSETQ. The DNA for the CDR3 is TGCGCCAGCAGCTTGGAACTGGGCTATGGCTACACCTTC. Amino acid sequence: CASSLELGYGYTF.

The table lists this clone with a count of one. The rearrangement joins TRBV7-2 to TRBJ2-2; D unresolved. The germline CDR1 and CDR2 sequences are SGHTA and FQGNSA. CDR3 length: 13 amino acids. With 1 base removed from V and 7 bases from J, the gap between germline ends came to 7 bases. The CDR3 region has the DNA TGTGCCAGCAGCTTAGTAAAGGACGGGGAGCTGTTTTTT. The encoded protein is CASSLVKDGELFF.

The V and J genes are TRBV5-1 and TRBJ2-7; TRBD1 might be the D (6 bases). V lost 4 bases and J 4 bases, leaving 18 bases between the germline ends. Looked up from germline, CDR1 is SGHRS and CDR2 is YFSETQ. The CDR3 consists of 15 residues. The CDR3 loop reads CASSQTRGSYYEQYF. The CDR3 DNA is TGCGCCAGCAGCCAAACCAGGGGATCTTATTACGAGCAGTACTTC.

With regard to this clone: Different DNA sequences within this sample yield the same CDR3. V usage is TRBV18 and J usage is TRBJ2-7; D may correspond to TRBD1 or TRBD2 (5 bases each). Germline V lookup: CDR1 KGHSH, CDR2 LQKENI. This CDR3 spans 15 amino acids. Trimming stripped 3 bases from V and 0 bases from J, with 12 bases between. The CDR3 loop reads CASSPGTASSYEQYF. DNA of the CDR3: TGTGCCAGCTCACCCGGGACGGCATCCTCCTACGAGCAGTACTTC.